This T cell receptor (beta chain) is drawn from a study of T cell responses to AZD1222 COVID-19 vaccine. Notes on the study in general: Among vaccine-associated CD4 TCRs, coverage spanned spike, with dominance at 160-218 and 743-854.

To note about this clone: Its antigen is undetermined.

Some clones are missing from TCRdb's copy, which holds only in-frame ones; the method was immunoSEQ multiplex PCR. The sample consists of about 180,000 clones, 70% to 90% of them appearing once. The clonotype was recovered from an adult who received the MenACWY meningococcal vaccine as a control. This specimen was peripheral blood, taken 28 days after the second dose of the MenACWY control vaccine.

CDR3 amino acids: CASSIRVTEAFF. CDR3 bases: TGTGCCAGCAGTATAAGGGTCACTGAAGCTTTCTTT. This chain joins TRBV28 and TRBJ1-1; unclear D gene. The CDR3 totals 12 residues. With 5 bases removed from V and 4 bases from J, the gap between germline ends came to 8 bases. Germline assignment: CDR1 MDHEN and CDR2 SYDVKM. Drawing the rest from reference TRBV28 and TRBJ1-1, the complete variable domain is DVKVTQSSRYLVKRTGEKVFLECVQDMDHENMFWYRQDPGLGLRLIYFSYDVKMKEKGDIPEGYSVSREKKERFSLILESASTNQTSMYLCASSIRVTEAFFGQGTRLTVV.